Listed below are T cell receptor beta chains from one sample, sequenced in a study of cytomegalovirus exposure and HLA in healthy donors. Sequencing used immunoSEQ multiplex PCR; TCRdb keeps in-frame clones, though not all of them. The repertoire consists of about 96,000 clones, with about 70% occurring once and the leading ten covering roughly 15%. The specimen sequenced was PBMCs. All receptors come from a woman aged 70-85 years in good health and CMV-seropositive. Both conserved end residues are part of each CDR3.

v_call	j_call	cdr3_aa
TRBV4-2	TRBJ1-4	CASSQDGSATNEKLFF
TRBV15	TRBJ2-1	CATSREGSGQGRYNEQFF
TRBV7-7	TRBJ2-6	CASSPIPAGSSGANVLTF
TRBV7-9	TRBJ1-5	CASSREGSHQPQHF
TRBV5-6	TRBJ1-3	CASSSRGLSGNTIYF
TRBV19	TRBJ2-2	CASSTGQSTGELFF
TRBV6-5	TRBJ2-1	CASSDLGDRQFF
TRBV6-1	TRBJ1-2	CASSGTGTQGNYGYTF
TRBV19	TRBJ2-3	CASSQFQGALITDTQYF
TRBV7-2	TRBJ2-7	CASSLQTGTYEQYF
TRBV10-3	TRBJ2-6	CAIRPGTTSGANVLTF
TRBV6-4	TRBJ1-6	CASSDSQGGNSPLHF
TRBV28	TRBJ2-2	CASMTGNTGELFF
TRBV28	TRBJ1-1	CASSLYTVDTEAFF
TRBV27	TRBJ2-6	CASSLFMTGGWANVLTF
TRBV23-1	TRBJ2-4	CASSRDRLAKNIQYF
TRBV11-2	TRBJ1-2	CASSLAPEILYGYTF
TRBV7-2	TRBJ1-5	CASSSRAGQPQHF
TRBV6-5	TRBJ1-1	CASTRTGTTEAFF
TRBV7-9	TRBJ2-3	CASSPRQVKYTQYF
TRBV5-1	TRBJ1-1	CASSFYGTEAFF
TRBV28	TRBJ1-2	CASSLPSSGQGYGYTF
TRBV5-1	TRBJ2-7	CASSQDPTAPYEQYF
TRBV5-1	TRBJ2-7	CASSEQGVVAYEQYF
TRBV10-2	TRBJ1-1	CASSVQGQNTEAFF
TRBV4-3	TRBJ1-5	CASSQDKAAVMPQHF
TRBV29-1	TRBJ2-1	CSVPTGNHEQFF
TRBV27	TRBJ2-3	CASSLNGNTDTQYF
TRBV4-1	TRBJ1-4	CASSPQGARGEKLFF
TRBV6-6	TRBJ1-1	CASSGTPGLNTEAFF
TRBV4-1	TRBJ2-5	CASSPSNGLAGGMEQYF
TRBV2	TRBJ1-4	CASSEGGARNEKLFF
TRBV2	TRBJ2-5	CASKGPGETQYF
TRBV11-3	TRBJ1-1	CASSLGGDEAFF
TRBV6-6	TRBJ2-3	CASSRGTDTQYF
TRBV28	TRBJ2-7	CASSFSGGTPHNYEQYF
TRBV5-1	TRBJ1-3	CASSLYSGNTIYF